One TCR beta chain is described in this entry. Its antigen specificity is not known. It has no much larger one-base neighbor in the sample; base qualities were not kept. These data belong to a study of CD8 T cells in Susac syndrome (dated by TCRdb to about 2019). Regarding the study in general: Of the Susac syndrome patients who were sequenced, 5 or 6 had clinically active disease and 8 or 9 were in clinical remission. At the time of blood withdrawal, Susac syndrome patients were either therapy-naive, taking corticosteroids (with some also receiving IVIg), or on IVIg alone. Repertoire sequencing was used to test whether CD8+ T cell activation and differentiation in Susac syndrome was antigen driven. The paper as a whole reports these results and caveats: In the CD4+ T cell repertoire of Susac syndrome patients, clonal expansion was not detected. The number of individuals in the TCR sequencing and HLA analysis was acknowledged as relatively small.

Peripheral blood CD8+ and CD4+ T cells from healthy donors, Susac syndrome patients and multiple sclerosis patients were profiled by high-throughput TCR beta sequencing. Recently defined diagnostic criteria for definite or probable disease were met by the Susac syndrome patients. Bulk CD8+ and CD4+ T cells were purified by magnetic negative isolation, whereas CD8+ TEMRA cells were enriched by FACS. Blood was drawn into EDTA tubes, processed within 24 hours, and PBMCs were isolated by density gradient centrifugation. PBMCs intended for TCR sequencing were frozen in liquid nitrogen and were later thawed in a 37 degrees C water bath. A purity of at least 90% was achieved for sorted or isolated CD4+, CD8+ and CD8+ TEMRA cells. RNA was extracted with the RNeasy kit and about 0.45 to 1 ug was reverse transcribed using random hexamers. The immunoSEQ multiplex PCR assay, which covers 54 Vbeta and 13 Jbeta segments, was used to amplify TCR beta CDR3 regions. To correct PCR amplification bias, a synthetic template baseline was used for both primer optimization and computational correction. In the source study's methods: Reads were annotated to V, D and J genes per IMGT and analyzed with immunoSEQ Analyzer, keeping only productive sequences. Clonality was calculated as one minus the Shannon entropy normalized by log2 of the number of productive unique sequences. Public and private clones were assessed among the 100 most prevalent clones of each patient and control. Susac-specific clones were defined as absent from healthy and MS cohorts, around 980 published viral clones and other ImmuneACCESS disease sequences. Through fastp at Q25 and MiXCR, TCRdb rebuilt clones from the public reads, retaining in-frame beta chains. A single entry per CDR3 protein holds the most common genes and DNA from its merged rows. Here the V and J calls rest on TCRdb's processing, not on the authors' analysis. The sample contains 210,000 or so distinct CDR3 sequences, 94% of them found a single time. The top ten clones comprise approximately 0.15% of the sample.

The material sequenced was CD4+ T cells from PBMCs. This clonotype was sampled from a human donor with Susac syndrome.

The DNA is as follows: TGTGCCAGCAGTTTAGGGGACGGCAGCGAGCAGTACTTC. It translates to CASSLGDGSEQYF. In this chain, TRBV12-3 or TRBV12-4 is recombined with TRBJ2-7; the D assignment is uncertain and may be TRBD1 or TRBD2, with 5 bases supporting each. The CDR3, from cysteine to phenylalanine, totals 13 residues. CDR3 DNA is the only sequence kept; it has 39 bases, read in frame from the first base. V is clipped by 1 base and J by 6 bases, and the sequence between their germline boundaries is 10 bases long.